This T cell receptor (beta chain) is drawn from a study of T cell responses to AZD1222 COVID-19 vaccine. Overall study: Timing groups of about 4 and about 12 weeks for second doses were pooled.

Broader study findings: In all cases, repertoires were sampled only after the peak T cell response.

The CDR3 is made up of 16 amino acids. Germline V gene data show CDR1 as SGHDN and CDR2 as FVKESK. V shed 4 bases, J shed 3 bases, and the junction held 10 bases outside the gene matches. Turning to this clone: Antigen unknown.

The assay was immunoSEQ multiplex PCR, and TCRdb's table has in-frame clones only and misses some. The table includes 100,000 to 150,000 clones, more than 85% detected once. This receptor was identified in an adult in good health. V usage is TRBV14 and J usage is TRBJ2-5; 8 bases are a match to TRBD1. Material: peripheral blood, obtained on day 0 of AZD1222 vaccination. The CDR3 nucleotides read TGTGCCAGCAGCCCCCGGACAGGGAGAGGGGAAGAGACCCAGTACTTC. Protein: CASSPRTGRGEETQYF. Combining the CDR3 with reference TRBV14 and TRBJ2-5 gives the whole variable domain EAGVTQFPSHSVIEKGQTVTLRCDPISGHDNLYWYRRVMGKEIKFLLHFVKESKQDESGMPNNRFLAERTGGTYSTLKVQPAELEDSGVYFCASSPRTGRGEETQYFGPGTRLLVL.